This T cell receptor (beta chain) was observed in a study of blood T cell repertoires in COVID-19. While infection was still active, Seattle patients were enrolled and then followed longitudinally. The germline V and J ends were trimmed by 5 bases and 1 base, with 9 bases remaining between them. This CDR3 region has 14 residues. CDR1 is LNHDA and CDR2 is SQIVND in the germline V gene (reference sequence). Per the original methods: Quantification of nucleated cells was approximated via reference gene primer amplification. The repertoire was sequenced with immunoSEQ multiplex PCR; TCRdb's copy has only in-frame clones and lacks some. V, J and clone size are those of that table, while D and trimming were read from the DNA. The sample records 150,000 to 180,000 clones, about 83% being singletons.

This rearrangement joins TRBV19 to TRBJ1-3; a weak D match, TRBD1 (5 bases). This sequence was found in a woman aged 55-70 years with COVID-19, enrolled during active disease. The sample consisted of peripheral blood. The CDR3 loop reads CASSSGTSGNTIYF. In DNA form, the CDR3 reads TGTGCCAGTAGTTCCGGGACTTCTGGAAACACCATATATTTT.